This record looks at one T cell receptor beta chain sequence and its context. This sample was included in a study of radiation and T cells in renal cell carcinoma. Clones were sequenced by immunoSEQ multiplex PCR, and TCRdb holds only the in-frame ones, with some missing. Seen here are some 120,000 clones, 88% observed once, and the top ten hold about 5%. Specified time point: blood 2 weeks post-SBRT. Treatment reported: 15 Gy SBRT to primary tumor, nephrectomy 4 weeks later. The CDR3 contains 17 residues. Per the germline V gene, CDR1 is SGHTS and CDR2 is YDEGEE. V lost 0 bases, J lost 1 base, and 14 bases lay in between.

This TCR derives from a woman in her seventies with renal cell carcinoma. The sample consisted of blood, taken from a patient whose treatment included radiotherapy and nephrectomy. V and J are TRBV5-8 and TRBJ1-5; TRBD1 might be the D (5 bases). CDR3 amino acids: CASSLGWSGDSNQPQHF. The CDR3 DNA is TGTGCCAGCAGCTTGGGGTGGTCCGGGGACAGCAATCAGCCCCAGCATTTT.